These 6 T cell receptor beta chains share one sample of origin, sequenced in a study of PD-1 blockade in classical Hodgkin lymphoma. Sequencing was performed with immunoSEQ multiplex PCR; in TCRdb, only in-frame clones are kept and a portion is missing. The sample lists 40,000 to 45,000 clones; approximately 64% were seen once. All the patients suffered relapse after autologous stem cell transplantation, and brentuximab vedotin exposure differed. This material consisted of peripheral blood mononuclear cells (PBMCs), taken at baseline. All receptors come from a human donor with classical Hodgkin lymphoma.

The chain joins TRBV5-5 to TRBJ2-5; TRBD2 is a possible D gene (5 bases). V was trimmed by 0 bases and J by 5 bases, leaving 5 bases between them. The V gene's germline CDR1 is SGHKS and CDR2 YYEKEE (reference sequence). This CDR3 spans 12 amino acids. CDR3 residues: CASSLGRETQYF. The CDR3 DNA reads TGTGCCAGCAGCTTGGGGAGGGAGACCCAGTACTTC. Filled out from reference TRBV5-5 and TRBJ2-5, the complete variable domain reads DAGVTQSPTHLIKTRGQQVTLRCSPISGHKSVSWYQQVLGQGPQFIFQYYEKEERGRGNFPDRFSARQFPNYSSELNVNALLLGDSALYLCASSLGRETQYFGPGTRLLVL.

The chain combines TRBV19 with TRBJ1-2; no firm D call. Trimming pared 5 bases from V and 13 bases from J, leaving 20 bases between. Germline-derived CDR1 and CDR2 are LNHDA and SQIVND (reference sequence). The CDR3 has 13 residues. As DNA, the CDR3 is TGTGCCAGTAGTGACACACCAGCGGGTTTTTCCACCTTC. The encoded protein is CASSDTPAGFSTF.

The chain links TRBV7-3 to TRBJ2-1; no clear D gene. The CDR3 length is 16 residues. The V end was cut by 3 bases, the J end by 0 bases, with 12 bases between. Germline lookup yields CDR1 SGHTA and CDR2 FQGTGA. The CDR3 region is CASSFQPVSSYNEQFF. The CDR3 nucleotides read TGTGCCAGCAGCTTCCAGCCGGTAAGCTCCTACAATGAGCAGTTCTTC.

The gene calls are TRBV2 and TRBJ2-4, with 7 nucleotides matching TRBD2. With 10 bases clipped from V and 2 bases from J, the junction kept 17 bases outside the gene matches. The CDR3 is 17 residues long. Germline CDR1 is SNHLY and CDR2 is FYNNEI. DNA of the CDR3: TGTGCCACCTCCCCCCCCCGGCGGGAGTTAACCAAAAACATTCAGTACTTC. Translation: CATSPPRRELTKNIQYF.

The count of this clone is one. The genes are TRBV6-1 and TRBJ2-5; D is perhaps TRBD1 (5 bases). CDR1 is MNHNS, CDR2 SASEGT, per germline. V was trimmed by 7 bases and J by 2 bases, leaving 8 bases between them. The CDR3 spans 12 residues. This CDR3 reads CASKDRQETQYF. The CDR3 coding sequence is TGTGCCAGCAAAGACAGACAAGAGACCCAGTACTTC.

The chain recombines TRBV7-9 with TRBJ1-1; D call uncertain. Trimming removed 2 bases at V and 0 bases at J, with 7 bases between. The CDR3 has 14 residues. Germline V CDR1 and CDR2: SEHNR, FQNEAQ (reference sequence). The DNA of the CDR3 is TGTGCCAGCAGCTTAAAGGGCCTGAACACTGAAGCTTTCTTT. Encoded protein: CASSLKGLNTEAFF.